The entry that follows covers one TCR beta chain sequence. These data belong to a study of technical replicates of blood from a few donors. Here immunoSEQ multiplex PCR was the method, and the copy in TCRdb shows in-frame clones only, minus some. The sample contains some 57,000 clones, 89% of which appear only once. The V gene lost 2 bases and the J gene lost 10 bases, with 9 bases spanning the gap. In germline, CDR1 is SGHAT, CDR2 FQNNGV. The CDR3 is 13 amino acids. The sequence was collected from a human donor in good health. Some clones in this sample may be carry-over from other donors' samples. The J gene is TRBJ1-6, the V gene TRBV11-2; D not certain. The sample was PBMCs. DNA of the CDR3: TGTGCCAGCAGCTTAAATCGGGGATCACCCCTCCACTTT. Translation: CASSLNRGSPLHF.